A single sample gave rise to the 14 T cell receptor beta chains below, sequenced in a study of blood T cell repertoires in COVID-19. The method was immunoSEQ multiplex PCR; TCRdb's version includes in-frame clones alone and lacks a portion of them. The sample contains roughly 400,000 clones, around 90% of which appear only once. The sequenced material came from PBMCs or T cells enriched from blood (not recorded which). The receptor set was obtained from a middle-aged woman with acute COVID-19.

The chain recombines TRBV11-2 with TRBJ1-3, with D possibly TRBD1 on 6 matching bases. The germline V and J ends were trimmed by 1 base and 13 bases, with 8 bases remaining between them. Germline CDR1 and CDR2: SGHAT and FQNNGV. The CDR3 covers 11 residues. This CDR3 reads CASSLGQEIYF. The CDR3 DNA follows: TGTGCCAGCAGCTTAGGACAGGAGATATATTTT.

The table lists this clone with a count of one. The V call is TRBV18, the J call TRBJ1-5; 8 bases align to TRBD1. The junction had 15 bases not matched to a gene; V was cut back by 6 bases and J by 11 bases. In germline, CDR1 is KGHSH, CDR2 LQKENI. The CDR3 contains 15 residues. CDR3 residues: CASSRGQVAQGAQHF. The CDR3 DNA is TGTGCCAGCTCGAGGGGACAGGTGGCCCAGGGGGCCCAGCATTTT.

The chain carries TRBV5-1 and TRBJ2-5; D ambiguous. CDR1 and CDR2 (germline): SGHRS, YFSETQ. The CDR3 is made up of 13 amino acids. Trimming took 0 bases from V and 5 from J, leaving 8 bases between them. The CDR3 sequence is CASSLGFRETQYF. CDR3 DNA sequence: TGCGCCAGCAGCTTGGGTTTCCGGGAGACCCAGTACTTC.

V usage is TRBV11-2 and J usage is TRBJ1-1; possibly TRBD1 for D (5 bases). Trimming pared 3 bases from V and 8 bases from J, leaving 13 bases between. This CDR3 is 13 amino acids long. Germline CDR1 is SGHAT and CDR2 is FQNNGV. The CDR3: CASSLTALTEAFF. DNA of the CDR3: TGTGCCAGCAGCTTGACAGCTTTAACGGAAGCTTTCTTT.

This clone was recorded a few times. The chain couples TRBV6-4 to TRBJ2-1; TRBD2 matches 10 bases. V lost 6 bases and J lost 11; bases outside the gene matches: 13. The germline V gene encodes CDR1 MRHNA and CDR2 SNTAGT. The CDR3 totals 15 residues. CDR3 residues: CASSRDSSAGGKQFF. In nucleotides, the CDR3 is TGTGCCAGCAGCCGGGACAGCTCAGCGGGGGGGAAGCAGTTCTTC.

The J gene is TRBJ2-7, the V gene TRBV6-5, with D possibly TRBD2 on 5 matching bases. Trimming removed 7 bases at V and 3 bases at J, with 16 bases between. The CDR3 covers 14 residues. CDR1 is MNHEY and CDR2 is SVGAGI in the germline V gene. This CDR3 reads CASTPRAGIYEQYF. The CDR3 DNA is TGTGCCAGCACCCCGCGAGCCGGGATCTACGAGCAGTACTTC.

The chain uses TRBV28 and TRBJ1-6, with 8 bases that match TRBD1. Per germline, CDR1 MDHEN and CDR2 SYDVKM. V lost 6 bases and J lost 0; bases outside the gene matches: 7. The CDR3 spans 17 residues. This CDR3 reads CASSDRGLSSYNSPLHF. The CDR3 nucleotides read TGTGCCAGCAGCGACAGGGGATTAAGCTCCTATAATTCACCCCTCCACTTT. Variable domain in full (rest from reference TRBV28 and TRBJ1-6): DVKVTQSSRYLVKRTGEKVFLECVQDMDHENMFWYRQDPGLGLRLIYFSYDVKMKEKGDIPEGYSVSREKKERFSLILESASTNQTSMYLCASSDRGLSSYNSPLHFGNGTRLTVT.

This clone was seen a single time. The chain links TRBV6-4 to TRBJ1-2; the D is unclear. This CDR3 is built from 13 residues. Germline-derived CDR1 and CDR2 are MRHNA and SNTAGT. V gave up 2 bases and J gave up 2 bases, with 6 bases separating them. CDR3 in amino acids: CASSDGTNYGYTF. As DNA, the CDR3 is TGTGCCAGCAGTGACGGCACAAACTATGGCTACACCTTC.

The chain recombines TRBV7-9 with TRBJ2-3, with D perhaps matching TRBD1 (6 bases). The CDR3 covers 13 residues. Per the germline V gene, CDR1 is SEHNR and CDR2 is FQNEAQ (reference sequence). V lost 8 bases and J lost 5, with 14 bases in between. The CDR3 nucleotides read TGTGCCAGCGAAACAGGGTCAGGAGATACGCAGTATTTT. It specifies CASETGSGDTQYF.

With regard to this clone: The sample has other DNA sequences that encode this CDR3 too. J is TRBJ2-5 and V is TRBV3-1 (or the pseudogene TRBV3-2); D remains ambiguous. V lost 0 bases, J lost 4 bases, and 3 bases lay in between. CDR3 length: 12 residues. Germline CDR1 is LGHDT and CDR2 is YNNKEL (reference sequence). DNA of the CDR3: TGTGCCAGCAGCCAAGACTTAGAGACCCAGTACTTC. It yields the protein CASSQDLETQYF.

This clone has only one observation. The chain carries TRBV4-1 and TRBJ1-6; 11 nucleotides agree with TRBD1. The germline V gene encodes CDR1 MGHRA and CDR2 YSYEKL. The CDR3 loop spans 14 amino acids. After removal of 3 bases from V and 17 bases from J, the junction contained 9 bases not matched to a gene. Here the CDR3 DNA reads TGCGCCAGCAGCCAGGCCTGGGACAGGGGGGAATTCCACTTT. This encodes CASSQAWDRGEFHF.

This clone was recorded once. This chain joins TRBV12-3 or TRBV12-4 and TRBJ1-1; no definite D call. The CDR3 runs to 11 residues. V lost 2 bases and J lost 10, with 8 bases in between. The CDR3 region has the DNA TGTGCCAGCAGTTTACGTCTTGTAGCTTTCTTT. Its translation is CASSLRLVAFF.

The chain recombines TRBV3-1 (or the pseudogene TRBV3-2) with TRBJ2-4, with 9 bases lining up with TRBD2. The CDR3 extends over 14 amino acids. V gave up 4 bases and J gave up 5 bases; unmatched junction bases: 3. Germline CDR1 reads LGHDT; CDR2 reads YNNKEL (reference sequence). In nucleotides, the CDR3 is TGTGCCAGCAGCCCGCGGGGGGGGGAAAACATTCAGTACTTC. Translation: CASSPRGGENIQYF.

The CDR3 DNA sequence: TGTGCCAGCAGCCGTGGGACTAGCGGGGGTCTTGAGACCCAGTACTTC. The encoded protein is CASSRGTSGGLETQYF. This chain uses TRBV7-6 with TRBJ2-5; TRBD2 agrees at 14 bases. V gave up 5 bases and J gave up 5 bases; unmatched junction bases: 7. There are 16 residues in the CDR3. Germline CDR1 and CDR2: SGHVS and FNYEAQ.